The TCR beta chain described here comes from a study of blood T cell repertoires in COVID-19. Overall study: Some COVID-19 samples were acute and others convalescent; all came from the United States, Italy and Spain.

Germline CDR1 and CDR2: SNHLY and FYNNEI. The CDR3 loop spans 15 amino acids. The ends lost 8 bases at V and 2 bases at J; junction bases unmatched: 8. In the original workflow: Estimates of nucleated cell counts were drawn from the amplification of reference gene primers. Produced via immunoSEQ multiplex PCR; TCRdb's table is partial and in-frame only. V and J calls and clone size are copied from that table; D and trimming were computed from the DNA. The sample yields 200,000 to 250,000 clones, more than 80% seen once. Grouping used clinical history reported by participants in a survey and questionnaire.

The chain links TRBV2 to TRBJ2-2; 7 bases fit TRBD2. This clonotype originated in a woman aged 18-29 years in a cohort exposed to, infected with or recovered from COVID-19 (not recorded which). The sequencing sample was made of PBMCs or T cells enriched from blood (not recorded which). The CDR3 DNA sequence: TGTGCCAGCGCTAGGCTAGCGGCTAACACCGGGGAGCTGTTTTTT. This codes for CASARLAANTGELFF. The whole variable domain, filled in from reference TRBV2 and TRBJ2-2, reads EPEVTQTPSHQVTQMGQEVILRCVPISNHLYFYWYRQILGQKVEFLVSFYNNEISEKSEIFDDQFSVERPDGSNFTLKIRSTKLEDSAMYFCASARLAANTGELFFGEGSRLTVL.